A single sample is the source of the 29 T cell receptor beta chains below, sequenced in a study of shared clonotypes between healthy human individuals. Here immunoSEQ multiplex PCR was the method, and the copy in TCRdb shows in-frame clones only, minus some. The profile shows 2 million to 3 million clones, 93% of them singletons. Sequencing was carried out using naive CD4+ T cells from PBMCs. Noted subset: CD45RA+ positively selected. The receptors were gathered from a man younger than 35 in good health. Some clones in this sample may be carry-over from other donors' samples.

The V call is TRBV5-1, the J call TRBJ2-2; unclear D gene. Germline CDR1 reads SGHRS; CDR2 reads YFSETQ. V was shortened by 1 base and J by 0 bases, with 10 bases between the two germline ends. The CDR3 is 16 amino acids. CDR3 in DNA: TGCGCCAGCAGCTTGTCGACTCAGACGAACACCGGGGAGCTGTTTTTT. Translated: CASSLSTQTNTGELFF. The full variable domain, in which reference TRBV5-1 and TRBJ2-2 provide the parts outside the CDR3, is KAGVTQTPRYLIKTRGQQVTLSCSPISGHRSVSWYQQTPGQGLQFLFEYFSETQRNKGNFPGRFSGRQFSNSRSEMNVSTLELGDSALYLCASSLSTQTNTGELFFGEGSRLTVL.

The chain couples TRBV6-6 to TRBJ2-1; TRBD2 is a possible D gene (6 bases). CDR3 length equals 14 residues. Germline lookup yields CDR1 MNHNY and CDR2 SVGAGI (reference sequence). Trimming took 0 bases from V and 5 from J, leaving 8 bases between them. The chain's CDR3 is CASSYSAGHNEQFF. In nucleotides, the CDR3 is TGTGCCAGCAGTTACTCCGCGGGGCACAATGAGCAGTTCTTC.

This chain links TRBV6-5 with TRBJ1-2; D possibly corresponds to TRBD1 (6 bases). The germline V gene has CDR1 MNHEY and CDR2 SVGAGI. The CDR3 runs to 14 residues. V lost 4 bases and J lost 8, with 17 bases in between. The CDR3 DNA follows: TGTGCCAGCAGTTCGGGGGGCGCCTTCTGGGGCTACACCTTC. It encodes CASSSGGAFWGYTF.

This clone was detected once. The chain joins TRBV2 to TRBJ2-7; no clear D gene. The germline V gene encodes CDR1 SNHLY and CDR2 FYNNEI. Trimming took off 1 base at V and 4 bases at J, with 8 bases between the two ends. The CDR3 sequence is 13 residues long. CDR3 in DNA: TGTGCCAGCAGTGAAGTCCCGGGTTACGAGCAGTACTTC. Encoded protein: CASSEVPGYEQYF.

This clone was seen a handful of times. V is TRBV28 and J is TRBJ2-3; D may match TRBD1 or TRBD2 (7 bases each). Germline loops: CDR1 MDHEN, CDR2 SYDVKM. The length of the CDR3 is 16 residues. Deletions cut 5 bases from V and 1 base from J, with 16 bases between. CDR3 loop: CASSTPQGGGTDTQYF. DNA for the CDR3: TGTGCCAGCAGTACCCCGCAGGGGGGGGGCACAGATACGCAGTATTTT.

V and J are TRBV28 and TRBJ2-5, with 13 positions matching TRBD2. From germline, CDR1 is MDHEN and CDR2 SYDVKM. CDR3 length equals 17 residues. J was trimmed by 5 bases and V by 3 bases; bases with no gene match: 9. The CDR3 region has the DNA TGTGCCAGCAGTTTGGGACTAGCGGGGCTCTCTTCCGAGACCCAGTACTTC. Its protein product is CASSLGLAGLSSETQYF.

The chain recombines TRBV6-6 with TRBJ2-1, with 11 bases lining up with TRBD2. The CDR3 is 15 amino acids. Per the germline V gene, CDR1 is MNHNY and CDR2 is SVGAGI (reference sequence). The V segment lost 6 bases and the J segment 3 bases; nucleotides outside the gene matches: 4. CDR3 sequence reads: CASRFGTSGYNEQFF. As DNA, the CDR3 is TGTGCCAGCAGGTTCGGGACTAGCGGCTACAATGAGCAGTTCTTC.

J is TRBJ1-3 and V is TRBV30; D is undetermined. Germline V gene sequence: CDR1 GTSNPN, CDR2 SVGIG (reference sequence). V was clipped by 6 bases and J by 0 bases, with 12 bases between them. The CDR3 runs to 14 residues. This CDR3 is CACTRTDSGNTIYF. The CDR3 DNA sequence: TGTGCCTGCACCAGGACTGACTCTGGAAACACCATATATTTT.

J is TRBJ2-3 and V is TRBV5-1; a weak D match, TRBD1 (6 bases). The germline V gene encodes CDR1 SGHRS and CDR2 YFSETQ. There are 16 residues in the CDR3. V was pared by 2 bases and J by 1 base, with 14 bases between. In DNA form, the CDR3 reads TGCGCCAGCAGCTTACAGGGAACCTCTGGCACAGATACGCAGTATTTT. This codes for CASSLQGTSGTDTQYF.

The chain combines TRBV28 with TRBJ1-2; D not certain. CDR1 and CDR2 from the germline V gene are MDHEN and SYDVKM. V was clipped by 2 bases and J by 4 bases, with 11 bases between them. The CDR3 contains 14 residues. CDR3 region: CASSLSGRLYGYTF. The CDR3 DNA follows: TGTGCCAGCAGTTTAAGCGGTCGGCTCTATGGCTACACCTTC.

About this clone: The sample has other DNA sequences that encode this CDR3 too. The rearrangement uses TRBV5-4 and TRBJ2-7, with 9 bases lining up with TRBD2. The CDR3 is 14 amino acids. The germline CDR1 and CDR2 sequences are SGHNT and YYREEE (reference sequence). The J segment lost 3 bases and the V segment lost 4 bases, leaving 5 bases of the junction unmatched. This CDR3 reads CASSPGLADYEQYF. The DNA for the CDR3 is TGTGCCAGCAGCCCGGGACTAGCCGACTACGAGCAGTACTTC.

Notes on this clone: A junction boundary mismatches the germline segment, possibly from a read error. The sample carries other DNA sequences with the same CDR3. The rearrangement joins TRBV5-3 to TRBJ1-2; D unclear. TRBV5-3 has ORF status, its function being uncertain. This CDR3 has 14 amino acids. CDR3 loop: CARSSLPTRSGYTF. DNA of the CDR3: TGTGCCAGAAGCTCGCTCCCTACGCGGTCTGGCTACACCTTT.

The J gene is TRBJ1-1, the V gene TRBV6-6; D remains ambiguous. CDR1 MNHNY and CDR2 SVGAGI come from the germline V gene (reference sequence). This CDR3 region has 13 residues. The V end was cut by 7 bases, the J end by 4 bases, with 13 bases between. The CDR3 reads CASTLPTATEAFF. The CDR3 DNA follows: TGTGCCAGCACCTTACCCACGGCCACTGAAGCTTTCTTT.

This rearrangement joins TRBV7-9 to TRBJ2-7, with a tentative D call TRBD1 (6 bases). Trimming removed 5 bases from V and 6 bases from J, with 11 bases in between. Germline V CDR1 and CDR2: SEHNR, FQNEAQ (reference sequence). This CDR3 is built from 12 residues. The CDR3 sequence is CASSIPGAEQYF. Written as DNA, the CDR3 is TGTGCCAGCAGCATCCCAGGGGCCGAGCAGTACTTC.

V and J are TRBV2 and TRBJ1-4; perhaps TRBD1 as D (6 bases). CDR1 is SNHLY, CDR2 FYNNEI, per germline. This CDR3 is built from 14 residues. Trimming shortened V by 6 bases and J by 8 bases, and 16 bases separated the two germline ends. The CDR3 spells CASSSGQLREKLFF. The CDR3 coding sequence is TGTGCCAGCAGCTCCGGACAGCTCAGGGAAAAACTGTTTTTT.

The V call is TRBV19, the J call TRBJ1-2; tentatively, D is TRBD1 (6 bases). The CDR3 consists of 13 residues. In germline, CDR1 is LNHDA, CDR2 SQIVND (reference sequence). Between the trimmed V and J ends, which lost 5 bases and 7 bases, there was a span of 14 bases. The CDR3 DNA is TGTGCCAGTAGTCCTGGACAGCCTTTTGGCTACACCTTC. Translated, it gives CASSPGQPFGYTF.

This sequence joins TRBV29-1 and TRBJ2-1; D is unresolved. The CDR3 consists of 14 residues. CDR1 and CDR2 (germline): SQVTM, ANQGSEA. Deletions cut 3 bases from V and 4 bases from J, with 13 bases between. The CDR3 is CSVDRHLGYNEQFF. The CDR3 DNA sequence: TGCAGCGTTGACCGTCACTTGGGGTACAATGAGCAGTTCTTC.

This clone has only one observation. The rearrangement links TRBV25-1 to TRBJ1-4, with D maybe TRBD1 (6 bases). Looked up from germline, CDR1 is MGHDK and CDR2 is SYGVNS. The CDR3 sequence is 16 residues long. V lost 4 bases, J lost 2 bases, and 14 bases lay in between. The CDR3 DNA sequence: TGTGCCAGCAGTGCAGGGGAGGCGGCCACTAATGAAAAACTGTTTTTT. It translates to CASSAGEAATNEKLFF. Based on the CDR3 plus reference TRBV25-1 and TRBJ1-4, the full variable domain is EADIYQTPRYLVIGTGKKITLECSQTMGHDKMYWYQQDPGMELHLIHYSYGVNSTEKGDLSSESTVSRIRTEHFPLTLESARPSHTSQYLCASSAGEAATNEKLFFGSGTQLSVL.

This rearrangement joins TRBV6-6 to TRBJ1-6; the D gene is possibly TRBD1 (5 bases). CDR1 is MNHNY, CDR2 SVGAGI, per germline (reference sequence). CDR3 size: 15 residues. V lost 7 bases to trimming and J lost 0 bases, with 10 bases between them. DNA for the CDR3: TGTGCCAGCACCCACAGGAGCTCCTATAATTCACCCCTCCACTTT. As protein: CASTHRSSYNSPLHF.

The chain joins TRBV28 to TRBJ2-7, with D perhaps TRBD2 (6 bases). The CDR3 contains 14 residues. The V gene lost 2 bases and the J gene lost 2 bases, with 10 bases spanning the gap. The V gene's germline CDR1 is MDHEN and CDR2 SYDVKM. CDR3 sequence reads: CASSLHGSAYEQYF. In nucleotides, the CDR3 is TGTGCCAGCAGTTTACACGGGAGTGCCTACGAGCAGTACTTC.

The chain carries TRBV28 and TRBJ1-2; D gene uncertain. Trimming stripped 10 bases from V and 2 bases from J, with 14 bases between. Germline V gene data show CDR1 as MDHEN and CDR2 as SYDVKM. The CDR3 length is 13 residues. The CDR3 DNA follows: TGTGCCACCGCAGGAAATCCAAACTATGGCTACACCTTC. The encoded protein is CATAGNPNYGYTF.

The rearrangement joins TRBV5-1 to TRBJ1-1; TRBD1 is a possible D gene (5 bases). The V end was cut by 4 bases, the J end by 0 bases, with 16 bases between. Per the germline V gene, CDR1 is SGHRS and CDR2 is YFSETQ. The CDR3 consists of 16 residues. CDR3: CASSPQGEGMNTEAFF. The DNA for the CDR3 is TGCGCCAGCAGCCCGCAGGGCGAGGGAATGAACACTGAAGCTTTCTTT.

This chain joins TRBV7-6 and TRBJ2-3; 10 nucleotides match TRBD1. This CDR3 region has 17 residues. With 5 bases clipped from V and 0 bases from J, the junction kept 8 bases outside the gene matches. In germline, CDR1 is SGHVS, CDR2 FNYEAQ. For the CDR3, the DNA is TGTGCCAGCAGCACGACAGGGGGCCACTTTAGCACAGATACGCAGTATTTT. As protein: CASSTTGGHFSTDTQYF.

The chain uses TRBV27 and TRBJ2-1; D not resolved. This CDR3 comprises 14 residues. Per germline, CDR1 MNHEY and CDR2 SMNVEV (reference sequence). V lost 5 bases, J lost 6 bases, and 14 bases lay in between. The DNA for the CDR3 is TGTGCCAGCAGTCCTCCCCGCCCCGGCAATGAGCAGTTCTTC. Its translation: CASSPPRPGNEQFF.

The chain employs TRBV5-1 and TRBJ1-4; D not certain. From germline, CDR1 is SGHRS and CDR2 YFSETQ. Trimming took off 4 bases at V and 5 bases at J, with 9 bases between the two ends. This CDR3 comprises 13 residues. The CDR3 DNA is TGCGCCAGCAGCCCCGGAGCCAATGAAAAACTGTTTTTT. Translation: CASSPGANEKLFF.

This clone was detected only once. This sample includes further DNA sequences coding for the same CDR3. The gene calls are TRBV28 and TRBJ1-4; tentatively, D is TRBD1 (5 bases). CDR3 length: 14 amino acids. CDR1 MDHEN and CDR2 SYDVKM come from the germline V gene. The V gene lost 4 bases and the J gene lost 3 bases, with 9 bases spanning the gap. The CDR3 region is CASSSGRSNEKLFF. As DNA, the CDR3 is TGTGCCAGCAGTTCAGGGCGTTCTAATGAAAAACTGTTTTTT.

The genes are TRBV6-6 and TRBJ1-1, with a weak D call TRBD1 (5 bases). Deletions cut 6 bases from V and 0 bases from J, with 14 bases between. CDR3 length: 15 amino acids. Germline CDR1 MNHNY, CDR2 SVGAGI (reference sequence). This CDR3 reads CASREDRTMNTEAFF. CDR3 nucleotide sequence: TGTGCCAGCAGAGAAGACAGAACGATGAACACTGAAGCTTTCTTT.

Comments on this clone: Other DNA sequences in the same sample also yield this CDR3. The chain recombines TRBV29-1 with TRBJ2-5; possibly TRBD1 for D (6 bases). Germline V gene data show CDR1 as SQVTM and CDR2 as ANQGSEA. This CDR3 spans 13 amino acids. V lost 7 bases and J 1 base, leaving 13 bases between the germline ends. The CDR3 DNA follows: TGCAGCGCTAGCAGGGGTTCCCAAGAGACCCAGTACTTC. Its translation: CSASRGSQETQYF.

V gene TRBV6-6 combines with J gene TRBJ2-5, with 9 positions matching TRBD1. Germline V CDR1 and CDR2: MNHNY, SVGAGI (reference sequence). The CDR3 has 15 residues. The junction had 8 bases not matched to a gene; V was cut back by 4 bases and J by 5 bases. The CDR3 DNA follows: TGTGCCAGCAGTTCCCACGGGACAGGGAGGGAGACCCAGTACTTC. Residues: CASSSHGTGRETQYF.